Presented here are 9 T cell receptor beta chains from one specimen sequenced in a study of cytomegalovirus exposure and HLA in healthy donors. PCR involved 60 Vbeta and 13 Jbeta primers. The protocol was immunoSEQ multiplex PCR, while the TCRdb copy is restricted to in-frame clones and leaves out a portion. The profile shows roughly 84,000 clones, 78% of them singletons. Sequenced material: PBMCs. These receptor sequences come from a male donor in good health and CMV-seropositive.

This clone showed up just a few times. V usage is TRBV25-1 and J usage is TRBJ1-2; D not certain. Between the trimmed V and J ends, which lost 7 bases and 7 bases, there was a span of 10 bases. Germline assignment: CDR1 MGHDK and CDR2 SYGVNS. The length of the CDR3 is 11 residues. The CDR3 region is CASTFPSGYTF. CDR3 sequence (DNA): TGTGCCAGCACCTTCCCTAGTGGCTACACCTTC.

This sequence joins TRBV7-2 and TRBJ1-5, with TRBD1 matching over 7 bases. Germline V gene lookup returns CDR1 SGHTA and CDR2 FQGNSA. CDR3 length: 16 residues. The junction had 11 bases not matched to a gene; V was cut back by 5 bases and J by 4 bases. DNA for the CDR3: TGTGCCAGCAGCCCAACCCCCGGGACAGCGAATCAGCCCCAGCATTTT. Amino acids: CASSPTPGTANQPQHF. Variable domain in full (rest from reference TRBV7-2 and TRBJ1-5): GAGVSQSPSNKVTEKGKDVELRCDPISGHTALYWYRQSLGQGLEFLIYFQGNSAPDKSGLPSDRFSAERTGGSVSTLTIQRTQQEDSAVYLCASSPTPGTANQPQHFGDGTRLSIL.

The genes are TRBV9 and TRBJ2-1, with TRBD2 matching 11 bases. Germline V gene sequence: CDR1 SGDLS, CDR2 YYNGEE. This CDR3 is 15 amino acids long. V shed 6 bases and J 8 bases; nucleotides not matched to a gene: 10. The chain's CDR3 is CASNLLAGVRDEQFF. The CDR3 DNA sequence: TGTGCCAGCAACTTACTAGCGGGAGTGCGCGATGAGCAGTTCTTC.

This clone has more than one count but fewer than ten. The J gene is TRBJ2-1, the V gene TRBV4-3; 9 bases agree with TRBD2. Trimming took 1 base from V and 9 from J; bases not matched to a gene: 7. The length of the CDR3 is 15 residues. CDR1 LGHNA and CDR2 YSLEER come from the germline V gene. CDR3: CASSQVAGGRGEQFF. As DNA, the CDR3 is TGCGCCAGCAGCCAAGTTGCGGGAGGGCGGGGTGAGCAGTTCTTC.

The CDR3 DNA reads TGTGCCAGCAGCACCTTCCGGACACAAGATACGCAGTATTTT. Its translation is CASSTFRTQDTQYF. This chain connects TRBV7-2 to TRBJ2-3; TRBD1 might be the D (5 bases). Germline assignment: CDR1 SGHTA and CDR2 FQGNSA. The CDR3 length is 14 residues. Between the trimmed V and J ends, which lost 5 bases and 5 bases, there was a span of 14 bases.

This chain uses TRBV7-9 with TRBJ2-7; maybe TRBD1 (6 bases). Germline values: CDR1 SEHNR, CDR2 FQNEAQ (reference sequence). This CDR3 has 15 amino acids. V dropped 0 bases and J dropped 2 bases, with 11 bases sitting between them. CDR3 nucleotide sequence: TGTGCCAGCAGCTTAGCCAGAGGACAGCCCTACGAGCAGTACTTC. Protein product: CASSLARGQPYEQYF. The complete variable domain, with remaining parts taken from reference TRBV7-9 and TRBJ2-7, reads DTGVSQNPRHKITKRGQNVTFRCDPISEHNRLYWYRQTLGQGPEFLTYFQNEAQLEKSRLLSDRFSAERPKGSFSTLEIQRTEQGDSAMYLCASSLARGQPYEQYFGPGTRLTVT.

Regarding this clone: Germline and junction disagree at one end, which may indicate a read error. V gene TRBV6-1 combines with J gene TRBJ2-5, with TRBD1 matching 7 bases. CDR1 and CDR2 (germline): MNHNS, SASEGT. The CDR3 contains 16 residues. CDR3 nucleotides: TGTGCCAGCAGTAAAGCGAGGGACAGTTTAGGAGAGACCCAGTACTTC. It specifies CASSKARDSLGETQYF.

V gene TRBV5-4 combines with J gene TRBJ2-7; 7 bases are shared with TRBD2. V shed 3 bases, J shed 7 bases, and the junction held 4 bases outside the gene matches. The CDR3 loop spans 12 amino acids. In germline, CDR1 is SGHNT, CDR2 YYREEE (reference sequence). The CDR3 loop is CASSSPAGEQYF. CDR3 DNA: TGTGCCAGCAGCTCGCCAGCGGGGGAGCAGTACTTC.

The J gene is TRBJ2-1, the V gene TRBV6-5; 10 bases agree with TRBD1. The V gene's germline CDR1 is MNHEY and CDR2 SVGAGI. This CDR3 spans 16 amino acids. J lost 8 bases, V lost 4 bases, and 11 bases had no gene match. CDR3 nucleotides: TGTGCCAGCAGTTTCACTCCGGGACAGGGGACCGATGAGCAGTTCTTC. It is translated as CASSFTPGQGTDEQFF.